This TCR beta chain is from a study of radiotherapy plus CTLA-4 blockade in lung cancer. Chemo-refractory metastatic non-small-cell lung cancer patients received focal radiation with ipilimumab CTLA-4 blockade. The germline gives CDR1 SGDLS, CDR2 YYNGEE. CDR3 size: 14 residues. V lost 4 bases, J lost 0 bases, and 8 bases lay in between. Regarding the study as a whole: Following radiotherapy plus ipilimumab, tumor-derived TCR clones expanded in the blood. Strongest reported response predictors: early blood clone changes and post-radiation interferon-beta.

Details on this clone: The antigen is undetermined.

Assay: immunoSEQ multiplex PCR; the TCRdb copy retains only in-frame clones and omits some. The table includes about 95,000 clones, roughly 80% detected once. This chain joins TRBV9 and TRBJ2-1, with D possibly matching TRBD2 (5 bases). This sequence originates from a human donor with non-small cell lung cancer who had stable disease on radiotherapy plus ipilimumab. The material was peripheral blood, obtained from a patient treated with radiotherapy plus ipilimumab. The CDR3 loop reads CASSHGVSYNEQFF. The CDR3 region has the DNA TGTGCCAGCAGCCACGGGGTCTCCTACAATGAGCAGTTCTTC.